The clone carrying this T cell receptor beta chain showed up just a few times. Its antigen is currently unknown. The data were taken from a study of T-cell memory formation after mild COVID-19. TCRdb ran MiXCR on the 5' RACE reads and lists one entry per CDR3 protein. The sample yields hundreds of thousands of distinct CDR3 sequences, roughly 22% seen once. V lost 5 bases, J lost 3 bases, and 3 bases stayed unmatched. Germline V gene sequence: CDR1 SGHVS, CDR2 FQNEAQ. The CDR3 covers 14 residues. Overall study results and limits: A balance of CD4 and CD8 characterized clones contracting day 15 to 85, whereas later expanders leaned CD4+. CD4+ contracting clones lay mainly in CM and EM, CD8+ ones in EMRA. Cross-reactive memory appears to have joined, as suggested by some responding clones showing up in pre-infection memory.

This clonotype was sampled from an adult woman who had mild COVID-19 (a few samples of this study predate the infection). Cell type and time point are not known. Sequencing was carried out using PBMCs or a T cell subset sorted from them (not recorded which). V usage is TRBV7-8 and J usage is TRBJ2-3; 9 bases agree with TRBD1. Here the CDR3 DNA reads TGTGCCAGCAGCCGACAGGGGGGGACAGATACGCAGTATTTT. Translating it yields CASSRQGGTDTQYF. Supplemented by reference TRBV7-8 and TRBJ2-3, the full variable domain reads GAGVSQSPRYKVAKRGQDVALRCDPISGHVSLFWYQQALGQGPEFLTYFQNEAQLDKSGLPSDRFFAERPEGSVSTLKIQRTQQEDSAVYLCASSRQGGTDTQYFGPGTRLTVL.